This TCR beta chain stems from a study of a mutant IDH1 vaccine in newly diagnosed glioma. General observations from the study: Changes to the top peripheral T cell clonotypes appeared unrelated to pseudoprogression.

CDR1 and CDR2 from the germline V gene are ENHRY and SYGVKD. The CDR3 has 16 residues. V shed 3 bases and J shed 7 bases, with 18 bases lying between them. About this clone: Its target is not known.

Assay used: immunoSEQ multiplex PCR; TCRdb lists only in-frame clones, some missing. The sample includes 25,000 to 30,000 clones, about 76% of them seen just once. Time point defined: week 35, safety follow-up. Vaccinated patients received 300 ug of mutant IDH1 20-mer peptide per dose, with topical imiquimod. The chain uses TRBV10-3 and TRBJ1-4; tentative D call: TRBD1 (6 bases). This receptor was taken from a middle-aged man with glioma. The source was PBMCs, collected from a glioma patient whose treatment included an IDH1 peptide vaccine. DNA for the CDR3: TGTGCCATCAGTGAAAAGGACAGTGGGGGATCTGAAAAACTGTTTTTT. This codes for CAISEKDSGGSEKLFF.